This is a list of T cell receptor beta chains from one sample in a study of T cell responses to AZD1222 COVID-19 vaccine. Only in-frame clones appear in the TCRdb table, and some are missing; sequencing was by immunoSEQ multiplex PCR. The sample yields roughly 160,000 clones, roughly 90% seen once. The sample consisted of peripheral blood, taken on day 0 of AZD1222 vaccination. The source is an adult in good health. The CDR3 runs from the conserved cysteine through the conserved F or W.

V gene | CDR3 protein
TRBV7-3 | CASSLIAGPLLRSYNEQFF
TRBV3-1/TRBV3-2 | CASSQGPGQGSETQYF
TRBV6-5 | CASSYHGQINYGYTF
TRBV19 | CASSNFATSGSGSTDTQYF
TRBV30 | CAWSASLAGGADTQYF
TRBV30 | CAWSGVAVRSSYNEQFF
TRBV30 | CAWSGKGDMNTEAFF
TRBV6-5 | CASSPRGQNTEAFF
TRBV5-1 | CASSLESQGYTF
TRBV19 | CASSIVGAVGNQPQHF
TRBV27 | CASRRYSNQPQHF
TRBV5-4 | CASSSSKKLETQYF
TRBV15 | CATSRDGEYRTQYF
TRBV7-8 | CASSLRLAGMNTGELFF
TRBV9 | CASSVGTGLGDTQYF
TRBV7-9 | CASSLPDSNQPQHF
TRBV19 | CASNGGGQPQHF
TRBV19 | CASSIGGGSPYEQYF
TRBV18 | CASSPPSTDTQYF
TRBV7-9 | CASSFSGANVLTF
TRBV7-2 | CASSLVGGVSSYNEQFF
TRBV11-2 | CASSSGAAGANVLTF
TRBV5-1 | CASSFSTGGEKLFF